This T cell receptor (beta chain) was profiled in a study of T cell responses to AZD1222 COVID-19 vaccine. Data came from immunoSEQ multiplex PCR; TCRdb stores just in-frame clones and leaves some out. The sample includes 150,000 or so clones, 90% seen only once; the top ten take 6.9%. V gave up 0 bases and J gave up 3 bases, with 15 bases separating them. This CDR3 has 16 amino acids. Germline CDR1 GTSNPN, CDR2 SVGIG (reference sequence). The rearrangement joins TRBV30 to TRBJ2-1; D assignment may be TRBD1 or TRBD2 (6 bases each). The clonotype originates from an adult in good health. The material was peripheral blood, obtained on day 0 of AZD1222 vaccination. The CDR3 sequence is CAWSVRGGRIYNEQFF. The CDR3 DNA sequence: TGTGCCTGGAGTGTACGTGGGGGGCGGATCTACAATGAGCAGTTCTTC.